This section outlines one TCR beta chain sequence together with its context. The sample comes from a study of blood T cell repertoires in COVID-19. For the study at large: Acute and convalescent COVID-19 samples came from the United States, Italy and Spain. In each case, the material was cDNA or gDNA derived from T cells, B-cell-depleted T cells, or PBMCs.

Per the study methods: Amplification with reference gene primers provided the estimates of nucleated cell counts. Assay: immunoSEQ multiplex PCR; the TCRdb copy retains only in-frame clones and omits some. Clone size and V and J calls were adopted from that table, with D and trimming inferred from the DNA. This sample has tens of thousands of clones, with 85% found just once. The germline V gene has CDR1 MNHEY and CDR2 SMNVEV (reference sequence). This CDR3 comprises 19 residues. Germline trimming cut 4 bases from V and 3 bases from J; bases unmatched to any gene: 12. The source of this sequence is a woman aged 60-75 years with active COVID-19. Sequenced input: peripheral blood. The chain employs TRBV27 and TRBJ2-1, with 13 bases lining up with TRBD2. CDR3 protein: CASSSPGLAGKGLYNEQFF. CDR3 DNA sequence: TGTGCCAGCAGTTCACCGGGACTAGCGGGGAAGGGACTCTACAATGAGCAGTTCTTC.